These 8 T cell receptor beta chains were all obtained from the same sample, sequenced in a study of blood T cell repertoires in COVID-19. Measured with immunoSEQ multiplex PCR; TCRdb has only the in-frame clones, and not every one. This table has more than 350,000 clones, over 75% appearing once. The material sequenced was PBMCs or T cells enriched from blood (not recorded which). The receptors originated from a woman aged 18-30 years who had been exposed to COVID-19.

The rearrangement joins TRBV5-5 to TRBJ2-6, with 11 bases identical to TRBD1. Germline V gene sequence: CDR1 SGHKS, CDR2 YYEKEE (reference sequence). V dropped 7 bases and J dropped 2; count of bases not matched to a gene: 2. This CDR3 spans 15 amino acids. CDR3 in amino acids: CASGTGGAGANVLTF. CDR3 bases: TGTGCCAGCGGGACAGGGGGAGCTGGGGCCAACGTCCTGACTTTC.

V usage is TRBV6-5 and J usage is TRBJ2-7, with TRBD2 identical over 8 bases. Germline V gene lookup returns CDR1 MNHEY and CDR2 SVGAGI. V lost 2 bases to trimming and J lost 3 bases; unmatched junction nucleotides: 0. This CDR3 spans 13 amino acids. CDR3 loop: CASSYRGGYEQYF. CDR3 DNA: TGTGCCAGCAGTTACCGGGGGGGCTACGAGCAGTACTTC.

This rearrangement joins TRBV12-3 or TRBV12-4 to TRBJ1-2, with D perhaps TRBD1 (6 bases). V lost 6 bases and J lost 6, with 14 bases in between. The CDR3 totals 13 residues. The CDR3 DNA is TGTGCCAGCAGGGGGGGAGGGGGTGATGGCTACACCTTC. It specifies CASRGGGGDGYTF.

This chain links TRBV5-1 with TRBJ2-3, with 9 bases matching TRBD1. V lost 3 bases and J lost 4; bases outside the gene matches: 3. This CDR3 has 14 residues. Germline assignment: CDR1 SGHRS and CDR2 YFSETQ. The CDR3 sequence is CASSYWTGADTQYF. The CDR3 DNA reads as TGCGCCAGCAGCTATTGGACAGGGGCAGATACGCAGTATTTT.

V usage is TRBV28 and J usage is TRBJ2-3, with 10 bases aligning to TRBD2. This CDR3 is 16 amino acids long. CDR1 and CDR2 from the germline V gene are MDHEN and SYDVKM. V gave up 2 bases and J gave up 4 bases; unmatched junction bases: 6. The chain's CDR3 is CASSLSLAGAPDTQYF. CDR3 sequence (DNA): TGTGCCAGCAGTTTAAGTCTAGCGGGAGCACCAGATACGCAGTATTTT.

This clone was seen a single time. V usage is TRBV5-1 and J usage is TRBJ2-1; possibly TRBD2 for D (6 bases). The CDR3 has 15 residues. Trimming cost V 1 base and J 0 bases, with 8 bases left between them. Germline lookup yields CDR1 SGHRS and CDR2 YFSETQ. The CDR3 DNA sequence: TGCGCCAGCAGCTTGTCGGGGGACTCCTACAATGAGCAGTTCTTC. This gives the protein CASSLSGDSYNEQFF.

The rearrangement uses TRBV7-2 and TRBJ1-4; 7 bases map to TRBD1. Unmatched junction bases numbered 4, after V lost 6 bases and J lost 0 bases. Germline V lookup: CDR1 SGHTA, CDR2 FQGNSA. This CDR3 has 15 amino acids. This CDR3 reads CASRLGGPTNEKLFF. CDR3 bases: TGTGCCAGCAGACTAGGGGGCCCAACTAATGAAAAACTGTTTTTT.

The chain joins TRBV20-1 to TRBJ2-7; 8 bases are shared with TRBD2. Germline V gene sequence: CDR1 DFQATT, CDR2 SNEGSKA (reference sequence). The CDR3 is 12 residues long. Unmatched junction bases numbered 3, after V lost 3 bases and J lost 5 bases. CDR3 DNA sequence: TGCAGTGCTAGTAGCGGGAACGACGAGCAGTACTTC. The encoded protein is CSASSGNDEQYF.